This T cell receptor beta chain was captured in a study of cytomegalovirus exposure and HLA in healthy donors. 13 Jbeta primers and 60 Vbeta primers were used for the PCR. Clones were sequenced by immunoSEQ multiplex PCR, and TCRdb holds only the in-frame ones, with some missing. The sample yields some 130,000 clones, around 80% seen once. Trimming stripped 4 bases from V and 0 bases from J, with 12 bases between. The CDR3 is made up of 14 amino acids. Germline CDR1 is GTSNPN and CDR2 is SVGIG (reference sequence). This rearrangement joins TRBV30 to TRBJ1-1, with D uncertain. The sequencing sample was made of PBMCs. This TCR derives from a female donor in good health and CMV-seropositive. CDR3 residues: CAWTPDGVNTEAFF. The CDR3 coding sequence is TGTGCCTGGACCCCTGACGGGGTGAACACTGAAGCTTTCTTT.